Below, one T cell receptor (beta chain) is given with its context. Its antigen is as yet unknown. A much larger clone is a single base away; this may be a read error. Study-wide results and limits: Whole repertoires were not studied in the larger cohort, only one V-J beta rearrangement. In terms of TCR gene usage, tumor memory CD4+ T cells clustered together with blood and lymph node memory CD4+ cells, as well as with lymph node naive CD4+ cells.

The sorted Tregs were CD4+CD25+CD127-/low cells. After constant-region reverse-primer amplification, full-length variable regions underwent semi-nested PCR with Nested Universal Primer A. TCRdb ran MiXCR on the 5' RACE reads and lists one entry per CDR3 protein. The sample includes 40,000 to 55,000 distinct CDR3 sequences, about a fifth of them seen just once. CDR3 size: 16 residues. The germline gives CDR1 SGHRS, CDR2 YFSETQ. The ends lost 7 bases at V and 5 bases at J; junction bases unmatched: 11. The sample was Tregs sorted from a lymph node. This sequence joins TRBV5-1 and TRBJ2-2; 10 nucleotides match TRBD2. The sequence derives from a female donor with breast cancer. CDR3 sequence (DNA): TGCGCCAGCGCCCCTCCCCTAGCGGGAGATACCGGGGAGCTGTTTTTT. Translation gives CASAPPLAGDTGELFF.